This is a list of T cell receptor beta chains from one sample in a study of blood T cell repertoires in COVID-19. Libraries were prepared by immunoSEQ multiplex PCR; TCRdb keeps only in-frame clonotypes and omits some of them. The table has some 80,000 clones, 88% seen once. Material for sequencing was peripheral blood. The receptors originated from a human donor in a cohort sampled during active COVID-19. CDR3s include the opening cysteine and the closing phenylalanine or tryptophan. D genes are given only for firm matches.

d_call,v_call,cdr3_aa
TRBD2,TRBV3-1/TRBV3-2,CASSQEVLAGGRETQYF
TRBD2,TRBV28,CASRASGTLGHEQYF
NA,TRBV6-2/TRBV6-3,CASSYILAHPYNEQFF
TRBD2,TRBV3-1/TRBV3-2,CATGLAGGVPDTQYF
NA,TRBV18,CASSPSTDTQYF
TRBD2,TRBV3-1/TRBV3-2,CASSLGVAGATYNEQFF
TRBD1,TRBV3-1/TRBV3-2,CASSLTWGAGGYEQYF
TRBD1,TRBV3-1/TRBV3-2,CASSPDRGYGYTF
TRBD2,TRBV3-1/TRBV3-2,CASSQGGGGETQYF
NA,TRBV28,CASSLPVQETQYF
NA,TRBV27,CASSLYGRNTEAFF
TRBD2,TRBV25-1,CASSPQGLAGRSSYEQYF
NA,TRBV10-1,CASRAQGNTGELFF
NA,TRBV9,CASSPLYQETQYF
NA,TRBV5-5,CASSLGPSPNTGELFF
NA,TRBV4-3,CASSQDHGAGRSPLHF
NA,TRBV15,CATSRDRAGTTDTQYF
TRBD1,TRBV6-5,CASSYSTGRETQYF
TRBD1,TRBV3-1/TRBV3-2,CASSLLWGTGVPYGYTF
TRBD2,TRBV6-2/TRBV6-3,CASSYGTSGADEQYF
NA,TRBV5-5,CASSLDGGNGYTF
NA,TRBV28,CASSSGQRRETQYF
NA,TRBV7-9,CASTMGSNEKLFF
TRBD2,TRBV6-2/TRBV6-3,CASSSSGATDTQYF
NA,TRBV19,CASSEAGISTDTQYF
NA,TRBV11-3,CASSLYARETQYF
NA,TRBV11-3,CASSLATSLRSSEQFF
TRBD1,TRBV5-8,CASSYNLLQGAHGYTF
TRBD1,TRBV2,CASRVQGILYEQYF
TRBD1,TRBV5-1,CASSLGGTDIQYF
TRBD1,TRBV27,CASSSTGGSYGYTF
TRBD1,TRBV5-1,CASSMTGGLGDNEQFF
TRBD1,TRBV6-5,CASSYDRVPAFF
NA,TRBV7-2,CASSPSSGNQPQHF
NA,TRBV19,CASSGSSYNEQFF